The 9 T cell receptor beta chains below all came from one sample that was sequenced in a study of T cells expressing NK-cell markers (dated by TCRdb to about 2020). Library preparation employed 5' RACE. Sequencing used an Illumina HiSeq 2000. Each entry corresponds to one CDR3 protein sequence from reads that TCRdb reprocessed, and DNA is not given. The sample table gives 250,000 or so distinct CDR3 sequences. The ten largest make up around 4% of the sample. Input material: blood T cells: a sorted CD56 or NKG2C T cell subset, CD4+ or CD8+ T cells, or bulk PBMC T cells (not recorded which). The source of these receptors is a woman between 18 and 70 years old in good health.

The V and J genes are TRBV12-3 or TRBV12-4 and TRBJ2-2; TCRdb lists TRBD2, though no DNA is available to test this call. This CDR3 is 17 amino acids long. CDR3 loop: CASSLASGTSMSGELFF.

The J gene is TRBJ2-1, the V gene TRBV12-3 or TRBV12-4; TCRdb's assignment of TRBD1 cannot be checked, as there is no DNA. The CDR3 is 16 amino acids. CDR3: CASSLGGGLDYNEQFF.

The genes are TRBV5-1 and TRBJ1-2. This CDR3 has 14 residues. Germline V gives CDR1 SGHRS, CDR2 YFSETQ. This CDR3 reads CASSTRNSNYGYTF.

CDR3 sequence: CSARDLQPKSYNEQFF. The chain has TRBV20-1 and TRBJ2-1. The germline gives CDR1 DFQATT, CDR2 SNEGSKA (reference sequence). The CDR3 length is 16 residues.

The chain joins TRBV7-9 to TRBJ1-6. The length of the CDR3 is 14 residues. Germline assignment: CDR1 SEHNR and CDR2 FQNEAQ (reference sequence). The CDR3 spells CASSTGQRHSPLHF.

The chain has TRBV6-1 and TRBJ1-3. This CDR3 spans 13 amino acids. Germline V gives CDR1 MNHNS, CDR2 SASEGT. The CDR3 protein is CASKRDSGNTIYF.

The genes are TRBV30 and TRBJ1-4; TCRdb's D gene call, TRBD1, goes unchecked for lack of DNA. This CDR3 is 14 amino acids long. Germline V gene data show CDR1 as GTSNPN and CDR2 as SVGIG (reference sequence). CDR3 sequence reads: CAWSRDRGNEKLFF.

This chain uses TRBV12-3 or TRBV12-4 with TRBJ2-6. This CDR3 region has 15 residues. The CDR3 here is CASSPERAGANVLTF.

The chain carries TRBV20-1 and TRBJ1-5; TCRdb designates TRBD1, a call that cannot be tested without DNA. The CDR3 totals 17 residues. Germline CDR1 is DFQATT and CDR2 is SNEGSKA (reference sequence). The CDR3 reads CSARGEPGQVGNQPQHF.